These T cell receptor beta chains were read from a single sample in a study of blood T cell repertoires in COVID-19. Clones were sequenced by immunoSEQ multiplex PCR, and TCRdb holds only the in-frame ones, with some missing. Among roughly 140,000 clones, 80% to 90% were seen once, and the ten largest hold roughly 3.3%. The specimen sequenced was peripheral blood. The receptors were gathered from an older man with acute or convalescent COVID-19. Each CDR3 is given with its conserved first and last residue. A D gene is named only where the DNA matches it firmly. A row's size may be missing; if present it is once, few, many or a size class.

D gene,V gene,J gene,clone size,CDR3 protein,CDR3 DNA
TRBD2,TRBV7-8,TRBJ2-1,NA,CASASGGDEQFF,TGTGCCAGCGCCTCCGGGGGGGATGAGCAGTTCTTC
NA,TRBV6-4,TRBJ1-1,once,CASSDWQENTEAFF,TGTGCCAGCAGTGACTGGCAGGAGAACACTGAAGCTTTCTTT
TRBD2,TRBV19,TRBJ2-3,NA,CASSRAGESDTQYF,TGTGCCAGTAGTCGGGCGGGAGAGTCAGATACGCAGTATTTT
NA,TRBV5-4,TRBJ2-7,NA,CASSLPRGLGGEQYF,TGTGCCAGCAGCCTCCCCCGGGGCCTAGGGGGCGAGCAGTACTTC
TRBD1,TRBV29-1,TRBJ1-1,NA,CSVDPTGGNEAFF,TGCAGCGTTGACCCGACAGGGGGCAATGAAGCTTTCTTT
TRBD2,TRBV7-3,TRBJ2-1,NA,CASSLLAGGPHEQFF,TGTGCCAGCAGCTTATTAGCGGGAGGGCCGCATGAGCAGTTCTTC
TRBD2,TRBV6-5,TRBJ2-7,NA,CASSYRRTSGYEQYF,TGTGCCAGCAGTTATCGTCGGACTAGCGGCTACGAGCAGTACTTC
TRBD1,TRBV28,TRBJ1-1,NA,CASSTGGQGNTEAFF,TGTGCCAGCAGTACCGGGGGACAGGGGAACACTGAAGCTTTCTTT
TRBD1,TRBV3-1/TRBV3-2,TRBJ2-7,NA,CASSQMGRGYYEQYF,TGTGCCAGCAGCCAAATGGGCAGGGGGTACTACGAGCAGTACTTC
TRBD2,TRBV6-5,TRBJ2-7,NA,CASVKAGGSPYEQYF,TGTGCCAGCGTAAAAGCGGGAGGCTCCCCCTACGAGCAGTACTTC
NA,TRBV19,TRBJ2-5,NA,CASSIQGRETQYF,TGTGCCAGTAGTATCCAGGGTCGGGAGACCCAGTACTTC
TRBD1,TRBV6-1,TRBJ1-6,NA,CASSERQGPSPLHF,TGTGCCAGCAGTGAACGACAGGGGCCCTCACCCCTCCACTTT
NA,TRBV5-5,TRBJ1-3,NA,CASSIDSGSSGNTIYF,TGTGCCAGCAGCATCGACTCCGGGAGCTCTGGAAACACCATATATTTT
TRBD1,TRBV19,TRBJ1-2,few,CASSPEDRGGGYTF,TGTGCCAGTAGTCCGGAGGACAGGGGAGGTGGCTACACCTTC
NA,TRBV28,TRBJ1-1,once,CASSLRTANTGAFF,TGTGCCAGCAGTTTAAGGACAGCGAACACTGGAGCTTTCTTT
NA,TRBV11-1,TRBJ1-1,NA,CASSLEPINRASEAFF,TGTGCCAGCAGCTTAGAACCTATTAACAGGGCTAGTGAAGCTTTCTTT
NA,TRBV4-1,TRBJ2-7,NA,CASSQDLMRNSYEQYF,TGCGCCAGCAGCCAAGATCTGATGAGGAACTCCTACGAGCAGTACTTC
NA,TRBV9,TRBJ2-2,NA,CASSVEGAAGELFF,TGTGCCAGCAGCGTAGAAGGGGCGGCCGGGGAGCTGTTTTTT
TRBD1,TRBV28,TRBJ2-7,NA,CASSLAGGLRNEQYF,TGTGCCAGCAGTTTAGCAGGGGGCTTGAGGAACGAGCAGTACTTC
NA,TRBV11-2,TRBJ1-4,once,CASSFTEKLFF,TGTGCCAGCAGCTTCACAGAAAAACTGTTTTTT
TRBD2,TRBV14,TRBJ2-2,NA,CASSPALAGTGELFF,TGTGCCAGCAGCCCTGCGCTAGCGGGCACCGGGGAGCTGTTTTTT
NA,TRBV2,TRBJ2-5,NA,CASSELVGSQETQYF,TGTGCCAGCAGTGAATTGGTAGGGAGCCAAGAGACCCAGTACTTC
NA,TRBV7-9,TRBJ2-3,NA,CASSLAGQRNTDTQYF,TGTGCCAGCAGCTTGGCGGGACAGAGGAACACAGATACGCAGTATTTT
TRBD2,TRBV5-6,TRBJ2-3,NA,CASSSPGTSGSGTDTQYF,TGTGCCAGCAGCTCCCCCGGGACTAGCGGGAGTGGGACAGATACGCAGTATTTT
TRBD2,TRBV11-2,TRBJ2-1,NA,CASSLSGNYNEQFF,TGTGCCAGCAGCCTGAGCGGGAACTACAATGAGCAGTTCTTC
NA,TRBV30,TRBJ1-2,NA,CAWSVLSGTMEYYGYTF,TGTGCCTGGAGTGTATTAAGCGGGACTATGGAGTACTATGGCTACACCTTC
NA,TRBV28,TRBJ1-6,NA,CASSLERENSPLHF,TGTGCCAGCAGTTTGGAAAGGGAGAATTCACCCCTCCACTTT
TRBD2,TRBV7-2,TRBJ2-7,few,CASSQPGTSDYYEQYF,TGTGCCAGCAGCCAACCTGGGACTAGCGATTATTACGAGCAGTACTTC
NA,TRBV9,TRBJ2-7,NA,CASSGSTHEQYF,TGTGCCAGCAGCGGGTCTACCCACGAGCAGTACTTC
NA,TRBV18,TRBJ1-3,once,CASSPLRQGTGNTIYF,TGTGCCAGCTCACCACTCCGGCAGGGGACTGGAAACACCATATATTTT
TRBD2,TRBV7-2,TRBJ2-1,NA,CASSPGLAGSNEQFF,TGTGCCAGCAGCCCGGGACTAGCGGGATCCAATGAGCAGTTCTTC
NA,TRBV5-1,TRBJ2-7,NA,CASSFESGAYEQYF,TGCGCCAGCAGCTTCGAATCTGGAGCCTACGAGCAGTACTTC
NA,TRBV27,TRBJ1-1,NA,CASSLRENTEAFF,TGTGCCAGCAGTCTCAGGGAGAACACTGAAGCTTTCTTT
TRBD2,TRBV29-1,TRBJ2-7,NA,CSVRDKGSGRYSKIYEQYF,TGCAGCGTGAGGGATAAGGGTAGCGGGAGGTACTCGAAAATCTACGAGCAGTACTTC
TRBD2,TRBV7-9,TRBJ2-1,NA,CASMWSGRAGNEQFF,TGTGCCAGCATGTGGAGCGGGAGGGCGGGGAATGAGCAGTTCTTC
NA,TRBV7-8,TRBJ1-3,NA,CASSLGISGNTIYF,TGTGCCAGCAGCTTAGGTATCTCTGGAAACACCATATATTTT
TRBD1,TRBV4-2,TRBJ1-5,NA,CASSQEAGTGGVFGQPQHF,TGTGCCAGCAGCCAAGAAGCAGGGACAGGGGGCGTTTTTGGTCAGCCCCAGCATTTT
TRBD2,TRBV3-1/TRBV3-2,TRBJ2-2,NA,CASSKGTSGRGTGELFF,TGTGCCAGCAGCAAGGGGACTAGCGGGAGGGGCACCGGGGAGCTGTTTTTT
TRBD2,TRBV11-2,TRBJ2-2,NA,CASSLTSGIGELFF,TGTGCCAGCAGCTTGACTAGCGGGATTGGGGAGCTGTTTTTT
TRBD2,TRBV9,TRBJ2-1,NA,CASSVVGTSGRDEQFF,TGTGCCAGCAGCGTAGTGGGGACTAGCGGGAGAGATGAGCAGTTCTTC
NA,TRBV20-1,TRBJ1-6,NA,CSASFASPNSPLHF,TGCAGTGCTAGTTTCGCGAGCCCCAATTCACCCCTCCACTTT
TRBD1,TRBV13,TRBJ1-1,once,CASSPTGGGTEAFF,TGTGCCAGCAGCCCGACAGGGGGCGGCACTGAAGCTTTCTTT
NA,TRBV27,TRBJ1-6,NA,CASSLSSAEYNSPLHF,TGTGCCAGCAGTTTATCGTCGGCGGAATATAATTCACCCCTCCACTTT
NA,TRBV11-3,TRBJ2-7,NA,CASSPGGHEQYF,TGTGCCAGCAGCCCCGGTGGGCACGAGCAGTACTTC
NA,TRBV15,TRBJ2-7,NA,CATSRDTYEQYF,TGTGCCACCAGCAGGGACACCTACGAGCAGTACTTC
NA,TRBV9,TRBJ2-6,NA,CASSQWANSGANVLTF,TGTGCCAGCAGCCAATGGGCGAACTCTGGGGCCAACGTCCTGACTTTC
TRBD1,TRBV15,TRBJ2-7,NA,CATSRDRGYGEQYF,TGTGCCACCAGCAGGGACAGGGGCTACGGCGAGCAGTACTTC
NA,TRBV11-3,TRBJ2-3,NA,CASSPEGSDTQYF,TGTGCCAGCAGCCCAGAGGGTTCGGATACGCAGTATTTT
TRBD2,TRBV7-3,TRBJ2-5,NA,CASSPSGTWGETQYF,TGTGCCAGCAGCCCTAGCGGGACCTGGGGAGAGACCCAGTACTTC
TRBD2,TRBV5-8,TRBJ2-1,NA,CASRLAGGAEQFF,TGTGCCAGCCGGCTAGCGGGAGGGGCTGAGCAGTTCTTC
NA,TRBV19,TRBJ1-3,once,CASSVLRQSYSGNTIYF,TGTGCCAGTAGCGTCCTCAGACAGTCTTACTCTGGAAACACCATATATTTT
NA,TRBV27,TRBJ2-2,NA,CASSLRIRLGVEELFF,TGTGCCAGCAGTTTAAGGATAAGGCTAGGAGTAGAGGAGCTGTTTTTT
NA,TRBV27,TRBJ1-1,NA,CASTGTLGTEAFF,TGTGCCAGCACAGGGACTCTTGGCACTGAAGCTTTCTTT
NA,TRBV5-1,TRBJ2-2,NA,CASKIGTNTGELFF,TGCGCCAGCAAGATCGGTACGAACACCGGGGAGCTGTTTTTT
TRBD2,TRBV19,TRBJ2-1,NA,CASSSQILAVNEQFF,TGTGCCAGTAGTTCCCAGATACTAGCGGTAAATGAGCAGTTCTTC
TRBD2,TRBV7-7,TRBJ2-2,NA,CASSSREGPTGELFF,TGTGCTAGCAGCTCGCGGGAGGGCCCTACTGGGGAGCTGTTTTTT
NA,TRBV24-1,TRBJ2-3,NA,CATSGTVEGTDTQYF,TGTGCCACCAGTGGGACAGTCGAGGGCACAGATACGCAGTATTTT
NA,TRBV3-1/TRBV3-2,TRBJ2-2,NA,CASSQRAAGTGELFF,TGTGCCAGCAGCCAAAGGGCCGCGGGCACCGGGGAGCTGTTTTTT
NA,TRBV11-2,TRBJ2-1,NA,CASSSPLNDEQFF,TGTGCCAGCAGCTCACCTCTAAATGATGAGCAGTTCTTC